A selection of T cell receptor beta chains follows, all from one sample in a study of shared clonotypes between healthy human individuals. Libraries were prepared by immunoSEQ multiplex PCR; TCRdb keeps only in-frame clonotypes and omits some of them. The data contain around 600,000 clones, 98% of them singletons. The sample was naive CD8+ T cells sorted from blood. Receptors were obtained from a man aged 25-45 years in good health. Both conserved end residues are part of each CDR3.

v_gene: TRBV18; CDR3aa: CASSPRDTYNEQFF
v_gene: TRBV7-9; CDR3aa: CASSSYLADPDTQYF
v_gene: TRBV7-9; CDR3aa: CASTALGLAGDDEQYF
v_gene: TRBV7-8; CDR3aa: CASSPLAGSSTDTQYF
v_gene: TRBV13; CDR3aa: CASSSSGRAGDEQYF
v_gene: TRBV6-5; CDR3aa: CASSSVQGAGGELFF
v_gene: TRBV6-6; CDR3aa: CASSYVLAADTQYF
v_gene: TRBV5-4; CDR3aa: CASSSPVVWEGSGYTF
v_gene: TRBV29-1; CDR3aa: CSVDDYNEQFF
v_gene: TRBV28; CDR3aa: CASSLVPGETQYF
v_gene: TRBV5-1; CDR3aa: CASSLQIGSTDTQYF
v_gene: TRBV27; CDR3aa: CASSFASSRDNVLTF
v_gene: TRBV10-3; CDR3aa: CAISEDGTGKGNTIYF
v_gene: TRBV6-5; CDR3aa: CASSNRGLGNEQFF
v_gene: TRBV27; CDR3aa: CASGRTGPDEKLFF
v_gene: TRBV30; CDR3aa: CAWSGLSAVSQHF
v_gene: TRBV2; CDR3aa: CASSMSSDNEQFF
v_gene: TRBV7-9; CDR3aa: CASSSDGADGYTF
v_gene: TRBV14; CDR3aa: CASSQVGFGLSYNEQFF
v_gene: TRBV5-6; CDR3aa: CASSPVLAAQETQYF
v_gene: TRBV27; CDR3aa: CASSFSGAYSNQPQHF
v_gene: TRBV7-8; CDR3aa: CASSIRTGRGVTDTQYF
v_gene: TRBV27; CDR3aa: CASSTTGATTLF
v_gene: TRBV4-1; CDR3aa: CASSQILASTYEQYF
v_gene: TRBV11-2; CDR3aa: CASSLGGGRIYNEQFF
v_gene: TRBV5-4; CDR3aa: CASTILPPESLSYEQYF
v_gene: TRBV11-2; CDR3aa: CASSLGDTANTEAFF
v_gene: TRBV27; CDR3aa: CASSSYRDGRVAFF
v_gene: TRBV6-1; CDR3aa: CASSGTGIQETQYF
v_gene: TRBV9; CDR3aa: CASSETGASGEQYF
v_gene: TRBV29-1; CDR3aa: CSVEGRRDSYNEQFF
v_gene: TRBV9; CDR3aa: CASSALSKTGRVILGAFF
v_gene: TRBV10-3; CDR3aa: CAISESYDRLNTEAFF
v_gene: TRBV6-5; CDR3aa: CASSPTGGGQPQHF
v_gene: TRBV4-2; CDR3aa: CASSPRTSGSGAFTDTQYF
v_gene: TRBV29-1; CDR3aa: CSVDRQGLGEQYF
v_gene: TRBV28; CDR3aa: CATCGTGEIPYEQYF
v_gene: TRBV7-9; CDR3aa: CASSLGTTAVQEQFF
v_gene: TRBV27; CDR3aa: CASSLKGAPYEQYF